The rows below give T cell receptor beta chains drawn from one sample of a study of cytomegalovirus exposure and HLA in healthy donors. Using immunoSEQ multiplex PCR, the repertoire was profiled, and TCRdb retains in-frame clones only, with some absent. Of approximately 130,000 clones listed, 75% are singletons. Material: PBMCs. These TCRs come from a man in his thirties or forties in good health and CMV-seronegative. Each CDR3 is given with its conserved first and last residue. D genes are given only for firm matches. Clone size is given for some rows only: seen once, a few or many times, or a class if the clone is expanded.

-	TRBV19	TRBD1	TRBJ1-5	CASRTTGGNQPQHF	TGTGCCAGTAGAACTACAGGGGGCAATCAGCCCCAGCATTTT
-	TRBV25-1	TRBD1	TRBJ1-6	CASRVGTGSSPLHF	TGTGCCAGCAGGGTAGGGACAGGGAGTTCACCCCTCCACTTT
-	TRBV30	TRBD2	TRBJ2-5	CAYSGGETQYF	TGTGCCTATAGCGGGGGGGAGACCCAGTACTTC
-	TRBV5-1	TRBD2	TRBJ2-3	CASSQGLARSTDTQYF	TGCGCCAGCAGCCAGGGACTAGCGCGATCCACAGATACGCAGTATTTT
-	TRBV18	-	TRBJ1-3	CASSPPEGRRNTIYF	TGTGCCAGCTCACCACCGGAGGGGCGCCGAAACACCATATATTTT
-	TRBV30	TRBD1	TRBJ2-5	CAWSTGQGAQETQYF	TGTGCCTGGAGCACAGGACAGGGGGCGCAAGAGACCCAGTACTTC
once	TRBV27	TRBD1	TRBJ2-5	CASSLGFQGALETQYF	TGTGCCAGCAGTTTAGGTTTCCAGGGGGCTTTAGAGACCCAGTACTTC
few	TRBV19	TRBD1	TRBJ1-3	CASSPRTGRGNTIYF	TGTGCCAGTAGTCCTCGGACAGGGAGAGGAAACACCATATATTTT
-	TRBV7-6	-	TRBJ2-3	CASSLGAVPADTQYF	TGTGCCAGCAGCCTAGGAGCTGTGCCCGCAGATACGCAGTATTTT
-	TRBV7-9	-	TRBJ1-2	CASSLRGYTF	TGTGCCAGCAGCTTACGTGGCTACACCTTC
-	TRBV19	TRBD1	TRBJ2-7	CASSPGQGVYEQYF	TGTGCCAGTAGCCCGGGACAGGGTGTCTACGAGCAGTACTTC
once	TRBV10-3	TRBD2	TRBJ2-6	CAISAPSGGNSGANVLTF	TGTGCCATCAGTGCTCCTAGCGGGGGGAACTCTGGGGCCAACGTCCTGACTTTC
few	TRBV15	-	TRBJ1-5	CATAQQRNQPQHF	TGTGCCACCGCACAGCAACGCAATCAGCCCCAGCATTTT
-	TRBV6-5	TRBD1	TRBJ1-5	CASSYYRGPQHF	TGTGCCAGCAGTTACTACAGGGGGCCCCAGCATTTT